The next 14 T cell receptor beta chains were all read from a single sample in a study of shared clonotypes between healthy human individuals. Sequencing was performed with immunoSEQ multiplex PCR; in TCRdb, only in-frame clones are kept and a portion is missing. This table holds approximately 340,000 clones, 70% to 75% found once. Specimen: memory CD4+ T cells sorted from blood. The subset is: CD45RA-negative fraction. The source is a man aged 25 to 40 in good health.

The chain employs TRBV5-4 and TRBJ2-5; the match to TRBD1 covers 8 bases. The CDR3 consists of 15 residues. The V gene's germline CDR1 is SGHNT and CDR2 YYREEE (reference sequence). Germline trimming cut 4 bases from V and 5 bases from J; bases unmatched to any gene: 10. CDR3 amino acids: CASSVPTGERETQYF. Written as DNA, the CDR3 is TGTGCCAGCAGCGTACCGACAGGGGAAAGGGAGACCCAGTACTTC.

This sequence joins TRBV18 and TRBJ2-1, with 7 bases identical to TRBD1. The CDR3 runs 16 residues. V gave up 1 base and J gave up 0 bases; unmatched junction bases: 3. The germline V gene encodes CDR1 KGHSH and CDR2 LQKENI. The CDR3 DNA follows: TGTGCCAGCTCACCACAGGGGGCAAGCTCCTACAATGAGCAGTTCTTC. The encoded protein is CASSPQGASSYNEQFF.

Note on this clone: Its ends do not fully match the called genes, so a read error is possible. This chain links TRBV30 with TRBJ1-3; D is perhaps TRBD1 (6 bases). Germline V gene data show CDR1 as GTSNPN and CDR2 as SVGIG (reference sequence). CDR3 length: 18 amino acids. The CDR3 DNA is TGTGCCTGGAGTGTACTTGGGGGCCCACCGACCTCTAGAAACACCATATATTTT. This gives the protein CAWSVLGGPPTSRNTIYF.

The rearrangement joins TRBV2 to TRBJ2-7, with 13 bases lining up with TRBD2. Looked up from germline, CDR1 is SNHLY and CDR2 is FYNNEI. The CDR3 contains 15 residues. V gave up 6 bases and J gave up 7 bases; unmatched junction bases: 9. As DNA, the CDR3 is TGTGCCAGCAGGTTAGGACTAGCGGGAGCGAGGGAGCAGTACTTC. This encodes CASRLGLAGAREQYF.

The chain couples TRBV5-4 to TRBJ1-2; D gene uncertain. V was trimmed by 0 bases and J by 8 bases, leaving 14 bases between them. This CDR3 is 14 amino acids long. Per germline, CDR1 SGHNT and CDR2 YYREEE (reference sequence). The CDR3 DNA is TGTGCCAGCAGCTTGGGGACCCCTGGGTCCGGCTACACCTTC. Translated: CASSLGTPGSGYTF.

This chain links TRBV28 with TRBJ2-1; D is unresolved. This CDR3 is 15 amino acids long. V lost 7 bases and J 0 bases, leaving 13 bases between the germline ends. Germline V gene lookup returns CDR1 MDHEN and CDR2 SYDVKM. CDR3: CASIGSIFSYNEQFF. The CDR3 DNA is TGTGCCAGCATCGGGTCGATCTTCTCCTACAATGAGCAGTTCTTC.

This rearrangement joins TRBV28 to TRBJ1-2; the D is unclear. There are 12 residues in the CDR3. The germline V gene encodes CDR1 MDHEN and CDR2 SYDVKM. V lost 4 bases and J lost 6, with 9 bases in between. CDR3 DNA sequence: TGTGCCAGCAGTTCCCCGCCCCATGGCTACACCTTC. This translates into CASSSPPHGYTF.

Details on this clone: The same CDR3 also results from other DNA sequences found in this sample. The gene calls are TRBV28 and TRBJ1-5; TRBD1 might be the D (5 bases). The V end lost 1 base, the J end lost 3 bases, and 7 bases lay between the germline ends. This CDR3 has 14 residues. Per the germline V gene, CDR1 is MDHEN and CDR2 is SYDVKM. This CDR3 is CASSLSGINQPQHF. CDR3 sequence (DNA): TGTGCCAGCAGTTTATCAGGGATCAATCAGCCCCAGCATTTT.

This clone was found a few times. The V call is TRBV5-1, the J call TRBJ2-2; maybe TRBD1 (7 bases). CDR3 length equals 16 residues. Germline V lookup: CDR1 SGHRS, CDR2 YFSETQ. V was trimmed by 4 bases and J by 6 bases, leaving 19 bases between them. This CDR3 is CASSPTRDSSPGELFF. CDR3 in DNA: TGCGCCAGCAGCCCGACGCGGGACAGCAGCCCCGGGGAGCTGTTTTTT.

The chain carries TRBV4-3 and TRBJ2-3; D not resolved. The V gene's germline CDR1 is LGHNA and CDR2 YSLEER. The CDR3 sequence is 13 residues long. V shed 4 bases and J shed 4 bases, with 9 bases lying between them. The CDR3 is CASSLYRADTQYF. The DNA for the CDR3 is TGCGCCAGCAGCCTATATAGGGCAGATACGCAGTATTTT.

This clone was found once. The chain uses TRBV29-1 and TRBJ1-3; no reliable D call. The CDR3 contains 12 residues. Germline V lookup: CDR1 SQVTM, CDR2 ANQGSEA. Trimming cost V 6 bases and J 2 bases, with 8 bases left between them. In DNA form, the CDR3 reads TGCAGCGTAGCAGACACTGGAAACACCATATATTTT. It codes for CSVADTGNTIYF.

The rearrangement joins TRBV6-1 to TRBJ2-3; D might be TRBD1 (5 bases). The CDR3 is 14 amino acids. Trimming took off 2 bases at V and 7 bases at J, with 13 bases between the two ends. Per the germline V gene, CDR1 is MNHNS and CDR2 is SASEGT. The CDR3 DNA is TGTGCCAGCAGTGAATGGGGCCCGGGTAATACGCAGTATTTT. Protein product: CASSEWGPGNTQYF.

In its sample, this clone was seen a few times. This chain joins TRBV11-3 and TRBJ2-1, with 7 nucleotides matching TRBD2. With V trimmed by 6 bases and J by 5 bases, 1 base remained unmatched. In germline, CDR1 is SGHNT, CDR2 YENEEA. This CDR3 spans 12 amino acids. CDR3 region: CASRAGDNEQFF. For the CDR3, the DNA is TGTGCCAGCAGGGCGGGGGACAATGAGCAGTTCTTC.

This chain joins TRBV12-2 and TRBJ2-7; the D segment call TRBD1 is taken from the table without a DNA check. TRBV12-2 is an annotated pseudogene. The CDR3 is 21 residues long. The CDR3 DNA reads TGTGCAAGTCGCTTAGGGGGGACAGAGACAGGGGCCGAAACTTTCTTCAACGAGCAGTACTTC. Translated: CASRLGGTETGAETFFNEQYF.